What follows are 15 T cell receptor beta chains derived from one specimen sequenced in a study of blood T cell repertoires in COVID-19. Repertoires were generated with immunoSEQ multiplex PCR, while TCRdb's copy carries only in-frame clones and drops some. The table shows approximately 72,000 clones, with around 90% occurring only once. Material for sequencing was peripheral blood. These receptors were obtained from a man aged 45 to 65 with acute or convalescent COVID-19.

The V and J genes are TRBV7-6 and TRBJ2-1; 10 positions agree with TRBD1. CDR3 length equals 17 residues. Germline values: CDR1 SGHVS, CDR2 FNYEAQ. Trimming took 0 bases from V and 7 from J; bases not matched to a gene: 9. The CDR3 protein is CASSLAPWDRGMNEQFF. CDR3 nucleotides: TGTGCCAGCAGCTTAGCCCCGTGGGACAGGGGAATGAATGAGCAGTTCTTC.

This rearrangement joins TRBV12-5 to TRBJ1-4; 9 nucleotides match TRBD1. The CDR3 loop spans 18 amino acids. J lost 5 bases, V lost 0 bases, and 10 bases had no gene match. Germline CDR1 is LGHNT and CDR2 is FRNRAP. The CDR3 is CASGLVITGGAPNEKLFF. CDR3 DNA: TGTGCTAGTGGTTTGGTAATAACAGGGGGCGCACCCAATGAAAAACTGTTTTTT.

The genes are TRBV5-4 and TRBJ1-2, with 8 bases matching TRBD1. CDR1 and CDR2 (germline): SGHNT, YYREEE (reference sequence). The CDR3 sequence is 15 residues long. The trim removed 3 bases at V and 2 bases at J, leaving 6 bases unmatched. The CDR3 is CASSYGQGPNYGYTF. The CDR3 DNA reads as TGTGCCAGCAGCTACGGACAGGGCCCAAACTATGGCTACACCTTC.

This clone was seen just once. The CDR3 protein is CASRGGLAGYYEQYF. DNA for the CDR3: TGCGCCAGCAGGGGTGGACTAGCGGGATACTACGAGCAGTACTTC. The rearrangement joins TRBV10-2 to TRBJ2-7; TRBD2 aligns across 12 bases. The germline V gene has CDR1 WSHSY and CDR2 SAAADI. V shed 6 bases, J shed 3 bases, and the junction held 6 bases outside the gene matches. The CDR3 is made up of 15 amino acids.

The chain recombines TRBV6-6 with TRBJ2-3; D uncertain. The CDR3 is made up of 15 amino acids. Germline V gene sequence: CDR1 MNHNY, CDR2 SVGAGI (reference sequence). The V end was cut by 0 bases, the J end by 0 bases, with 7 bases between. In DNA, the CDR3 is TGTGCCAGCAGTTACTCGATCACTAGCACAGATACGCAGTATTTT. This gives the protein CASSYSITSTDTQYF.

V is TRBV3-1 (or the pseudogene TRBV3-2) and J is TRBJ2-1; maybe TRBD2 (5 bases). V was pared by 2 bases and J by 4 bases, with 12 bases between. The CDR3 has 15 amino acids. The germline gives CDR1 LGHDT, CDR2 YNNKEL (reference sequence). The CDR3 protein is CASSQIGNKYNEQFF. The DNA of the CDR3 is TGTGCCAGCAGCCAAATCGGGAATAAATACAATGAGCAGTTCTTC.

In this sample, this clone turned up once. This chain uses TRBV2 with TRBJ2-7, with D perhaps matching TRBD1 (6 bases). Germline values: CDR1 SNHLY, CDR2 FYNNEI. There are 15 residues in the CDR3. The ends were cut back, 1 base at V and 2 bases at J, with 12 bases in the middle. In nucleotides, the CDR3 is TGTGCCAGCAGTGAAGGGGGGCCTAACCCCTACGAGCAGTACTTC. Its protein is CASSEGGPNPYEQYF.

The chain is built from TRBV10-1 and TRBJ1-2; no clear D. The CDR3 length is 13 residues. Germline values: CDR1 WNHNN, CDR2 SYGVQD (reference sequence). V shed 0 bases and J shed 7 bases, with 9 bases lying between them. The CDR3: CASSESSVSGYTF. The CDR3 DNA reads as TGCGCCAGCAGTGAGTCGAGCGTCAGTGGCTACACCTTC.

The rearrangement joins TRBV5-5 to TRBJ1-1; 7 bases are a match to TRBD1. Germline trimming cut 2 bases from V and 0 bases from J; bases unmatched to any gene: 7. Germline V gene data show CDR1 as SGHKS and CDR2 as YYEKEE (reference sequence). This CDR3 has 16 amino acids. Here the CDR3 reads CASSFRGQGMNTEAFF. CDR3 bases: TGTGCCAGCAGCTTTAGGGGGCAGGGAATGAACACTGAAGCTTTCTTT.

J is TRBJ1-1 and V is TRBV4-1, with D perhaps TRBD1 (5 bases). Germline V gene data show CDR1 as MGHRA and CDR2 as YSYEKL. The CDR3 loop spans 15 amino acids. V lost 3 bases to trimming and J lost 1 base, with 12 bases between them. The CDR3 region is CASSQGTEANTEAFF. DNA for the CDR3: TGCGCCAGCAGCCAGGGGACTGAGGCGAACACTGAAGCTTTCTTT.

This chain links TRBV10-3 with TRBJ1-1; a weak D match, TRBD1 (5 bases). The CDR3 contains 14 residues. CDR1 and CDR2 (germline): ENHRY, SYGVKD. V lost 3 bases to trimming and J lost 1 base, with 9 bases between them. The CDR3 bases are TGTGCCATCAGTGAAGGACAATCGAACACTGAAGCTTTCTTT. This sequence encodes CAISEGQSNTEAFF.

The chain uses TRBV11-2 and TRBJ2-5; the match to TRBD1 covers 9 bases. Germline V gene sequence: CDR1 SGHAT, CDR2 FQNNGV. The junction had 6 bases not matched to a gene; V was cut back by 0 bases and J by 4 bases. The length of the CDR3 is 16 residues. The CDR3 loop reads CASSLEMGQGPETQYF. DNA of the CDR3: TGTGCCAGCAGCTTAGAGATGGGACAGGGACCAGAGACCCAGTACTTC.

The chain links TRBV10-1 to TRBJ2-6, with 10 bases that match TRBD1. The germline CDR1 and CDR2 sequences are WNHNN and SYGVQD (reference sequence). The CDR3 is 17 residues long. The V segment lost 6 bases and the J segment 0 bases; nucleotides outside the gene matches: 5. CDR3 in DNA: TGCGCCAGCAGCTCGGGACAGGGGCTCTCTGGGGCCAACGTCCTGACTTTC. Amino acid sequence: CASSSGQGLSGANVLTF.

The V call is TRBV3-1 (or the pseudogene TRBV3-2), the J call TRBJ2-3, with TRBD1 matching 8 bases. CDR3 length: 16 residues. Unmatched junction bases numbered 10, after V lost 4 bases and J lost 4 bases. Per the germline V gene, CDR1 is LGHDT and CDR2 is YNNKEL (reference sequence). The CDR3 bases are TGTGCCAGCAGCCCACCTCGGGCAGGGGGCGCAGATACGCAGTATTTT. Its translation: CASSPPRAGGADTQYF.

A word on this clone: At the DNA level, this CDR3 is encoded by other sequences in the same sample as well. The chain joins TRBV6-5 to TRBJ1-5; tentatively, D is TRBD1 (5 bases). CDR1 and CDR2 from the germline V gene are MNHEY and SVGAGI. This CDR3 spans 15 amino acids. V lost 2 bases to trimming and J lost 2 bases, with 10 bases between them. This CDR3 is CASSYRGEGNQPQHF. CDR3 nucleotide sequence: TGTGCCAGCAGTTACAGGGGTGAAGGCAATCAGCCCCAGCATTTT.